The clone carrying this T cell receptor (beta chain) was observed many times. What it recognizes is unknown. The sample belongs to a study of Graves' ophthalmopathy and Graves' hyperthyroidism. Germline lookup yields CDR1 SEHNR and CDR2 FQNEAQ (reference sequence). V was pared by 1 base and J by 4 bases, with 8 bases between. This CDR3 region has 14 residues. Findings and caveats of the study: Blood shared most expanded thyroid clonotypes above 0.001 frequency.

The sequenced template was RNA, covering the TCR beta CDR3 region. The workflow started with a first-round RT-PCR run with HTBI primers and then moved on to a second-round multiplex PCR. TCRdb independently ran MiXCR on the multiplex PCR reads; one entry per CDR3 protein. The sample consists of roughly 400,000 distinct CDR3 sequences, approximately 15% of them appearing once. The diagnosis was founded upon clinical symptoms, serum thyroxine, TRAb, thyroid ultrasound and orbital computed tomography. The J gene is TRBJ2-4, the V gene TRBV7-9, with no clear D. This TCR was recovered from a woman aged 18 to 35 with stable Graves' hyperthyroidism. The sample consisted of peripheral blood. The CDR3 coding sequence is TGTGCCAGCAGCTTAGGGGATCTGAAAAACATTCAGTACTTC. The encoded protein is CASSLGDLKNIQYF.